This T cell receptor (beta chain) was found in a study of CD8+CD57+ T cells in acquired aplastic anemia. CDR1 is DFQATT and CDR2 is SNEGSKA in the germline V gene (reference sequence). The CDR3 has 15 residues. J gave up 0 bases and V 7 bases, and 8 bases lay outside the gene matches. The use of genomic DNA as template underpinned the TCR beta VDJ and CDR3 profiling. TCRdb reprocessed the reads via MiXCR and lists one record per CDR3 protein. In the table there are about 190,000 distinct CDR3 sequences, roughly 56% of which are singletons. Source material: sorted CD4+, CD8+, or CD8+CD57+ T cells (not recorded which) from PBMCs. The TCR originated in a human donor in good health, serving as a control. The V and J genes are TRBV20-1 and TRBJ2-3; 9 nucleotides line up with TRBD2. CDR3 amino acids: CSVAGGPPSTDTQYF. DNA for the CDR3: TGCAGTGTGGCGGGGGGGCCGCCTAGCACAGATACGCAGTATTTT.